Listed here are 29 T cell receptor beta chains from one sample, sequenced in a study of cytomegalovirus exposure and HLA in healthy donors. PCR amplification relied on 60 Vbeta primers (plus 13 Jbeta primers). Profiled with immunoSEQ multiplex PCR; TCRdb holds only in-frame clones, not every one. The top ten clones hold roughly 4% of a sample with about 140,000 clones, about 76% of them seen once. Sequencing was performed on PBMCs. The receptors here all came from a man younger than 35 in good health and CMV-seronegative.

This sequence joins TRBV19 and TRBJ2-7, with a weak D call TRBD1 (8 bases). CDR1 is LNHDA, CDR2 SQIVND, per germline (reference sequence). This CDR3 spans 14 amino acids. Deletions cut 3 bases from V and 6 bases from J, with 15 bases between. CDR3: CASSIGGTGAEQYF. CDR3 bases: TGTGCCAGTAGTATCGGGGGGACAGGTGCCGAGCAGTACTTC.

The chain links TRBV4-1 to TRBJ2-2; 7 bases line up with TRBD1. J gave up 0 bases and V 6 bases, and 4 bases lay outside the gene matches. Germline V gene lookup returns CDR1 MGHRA and CDR2 YSYEKL. This CDR3 is 15 amino acids long. CDR3 DNA sequence: TGCGCCAGCAGTCGACAGGGTTCGAACACCGGGGAGCTGTTTTTT. Translating gives CASSRQGSNTGELFF.

This clone was seen more than once but under ten times. The chain couples TRBV6-5 to TRBJ2-1; 14 nucleotides align to TRBD2. The germline gives CDR1 MNHEY, CDR2 SVGAGI. The CDR3 has 16 residues. V trimming: 4 bases; J trimming: 8 bases; junction bases outside the gene matches: 7. The CDR3: CASSSGTSGRRDEQFF. Here the CDR3 DNA reads TGTGCCAGCAGTTCCGGGACTAGCGGGAGACGAGATGAGCAGTTCTTC.

This clone occurred once. The genes are TRBV29-1 and TRBJ2-5, with 9 bases aligning to TRBD1. The V and J ends lost 6 bases and 5 bases, in that order; junction bases with no gene match: 7. The length of the CDR3 is 13 residues. The germline V gene encodes CDR1 SQVTM and CDR2 ANQGSEA. CDR3 nucleotides: TGCAGCGTCGGGGGACAGGGTGGCGAGACCCAGTACTTC. Its translation: CSVGGQGGETQYF.

This clone was seen only a few times. The chain employs TRBV6-5 and TRBJ1-2, with TRBD1 identical over 9 bases. This CDR3 contains 12 residues. From germline, CDR1 is MNHEY and CDR2 SVGAGI. The ends lost 6 bases at V and 4 bases at J; junction bases unmatched: 0. The CDR3 region is CASRGQGYGYTF. In nucleotides, the CDR3 is TGTGCCAGCAGGGGACAGGGCTATGGCTACACCTTC.

The chain joins TRBV5-1 to TRBJ1-1; 7 bases are shared with TRBD1. The CDR3 covers 15 residues. Germline values: CDR1 SGHRS, CDR2 YFSETQ. V shed 4 bases, J shed 1 base, and the junction held 7 bases outside the gene matches. The CDR3 spells CASSNGRDRNTEAFF. The CDR3 DNA reads as TGCGCCAGCAGCAACGGCCGGGACAGGAACACTGAAGCTTTCTTT.

This clone has just one count. This sequence joins TRBV9 and TRBJ2-3, with TRBD2 as a possible D gene (6 bases). Between the trimmed V and J ends, which lost 0 bases and 2 bases, there was a span of 16 bases. Germline CDR1 reads SGDLS; CDR2 reads YYNGEE. This CDR3 contains 17 residues. The CDR3 loop reads CASSVDSQGLFTDTQYF. The DNA of the CDR3 is TGTGCCAGCAGCGTAGACTCGCAGGGACTTTTCACAGATACGCAGTATTTT.

The V call is TRBV7-7, the J call TRBJ2-7, with 8 bases lining up with TRBD2. Germline lookup yields CDR1 SSHAT and CDR2 FNYEAQ (reference sequence). CDR3 length: 14 residues. V was clipped by 6 bases and J by 2 bases; unmatched bases: 6. The CDR3 spells CASSPEAGAYEQYF. DNA for the CDR3: TGTGCCAGCAGTCCAGAAGCGGGGGCCTACGAGCAGTACTTC.

This clone occurred a few times. V gene TRBV11-2 combines with J gene TRBJ2-7; 9 bases fit TRBD1. The CDR3 sequence is 14 residues long. Germline trimming cut 4 bases from V and 7 bases from J; bases unmatched to any gene: 8. The germline CDR1 and CDR2 sequences are SGHAT and FQNNGV. In DNA, the CDR3 is TGTGCCAGCAGCTCTCCGGGACAGGGTGGGGAGCAGTACTTC. Translated, it gives CASSSPGQGGEQYF.

V and J are TRBV27 and TRBJ1-2; possible D gene TRBD1, 6 bases. The CDR3 sequence is 15 residues long. The germline V gene has CDR1 MNHEY and CDR2 SMNVEV (reference sequence). With 5 bases removed from V and 4 bases from J, the gap between germline ends came to 17 bases. As DNA, the CDR3 is TGTGCCAGCAGTCCGGGGCGGGGGCAGAGCTATGGCTACACCTTC. Translating it yields CASSPGRGQSYGYTF.

CDR3 amino acids: CASSLDGTEFYEQYF. CDR3 nucleotides: TGCGCCAGCAGCTTGGACGGGACAGAGTTCTACGAGCAGTACTTC. J is TRBJ2-7 and V is TRBV5-1, with TRBD1 matching over 7 bases. Germline V lookup: CDR1 SGHRS, CDR2 YFSETQ. The CDR3 loop spans 15 amino acids. The trim removed 0 bases at V and 3 bases at J, leaving 6 bases unmatched.

This CDR3 is CAWSDYRVGATGELFF. The CDR3 DNA is TGTGCCTGGAGCGATTACAGGGTTGGAGCCACCGGGGAGCTGTTTTTT. This sequence joins TRBV30 and TRBJ2-2, with D possibly matching TRBD1 (6 bases). This CDR3 is built from 16 residues. Germline V gene lookup returns CDR1 GTSNPN and CDR2 SVGIG (reference sequence). V lost 3 bases and J lost 4, with 18 bases in between.

J is TRBJ2-7 and V is TRBV28, with a possible D match to TRBD1 (6 bases). The ends were cut back, 3 bases at V and 0 bases at J, with 12 bases in the middle. CDR1 MDHEN and CDR2 SYDVKM come from the germline V gene. The CDR3 covers 15 residues. DNA for the CDR3: TGTGCCAGCAGTTTGGGCGACAGGATCTCCTACGAGCAGTACTTC. This sequence encodes CASSLGDRISYEQYF.

The chain employs TRBV29-1 and TRBJ1-1; a possible D gene is TRBD1 (5 bases). The CDR3 contains 12 residues. CDR1 is SQVTM, CDR2 ANQGSEA, per germline. V gave up 7 bases and J gave up 5 bases, with 14 bases separating them. The CDR3 protein is CSGLGLPTEAFF. The CDR3 nucleotides are TGCAGCGGTTTGGGGCTTCCGACTGAAGCTTTCTTT. The variable domain in full, completed from reference TRBV29-1 and TRBJ1-1, reads SAVISQKPSRDICQRGTSLTIQCQVDSQVTMMFWYRQQPGQSLTLIATANQGSEATYESGFVIDKFPISRPNLTFSTLTVSNMSPEDSSIYLCSGLGLPTEAFFGQGTRLTVV.

The V call is TRBV19, the J call TRBJ2-3; TRBD2 matches 8 bases. The CDR3 has 15 residues. V dropped 6 bases and J dropped 6; count of bases not matched to a gene: 11. The germline gives CDR1 LNHDA, CDR2 SQIVND (reference sequence). CDR3 nucleotides: TGTGCCAGTAGGCCCGGGACTAGAGGGTCGGATACGCAGTATTTT. It codes for CASRPGTRGSDTQYF.

This chain uses TRBV5-6 with TRBJ1-2, with TRBD1 as a possible D gene (5 bases). Trimming took 2 bases from V and 5 from J, leaving 13 bases between them. The length of the CDR3 is 14 residues. Germline CDR1 and CDR2: SGHDT and YYEEEE. CDR3 bases: TGTGCCAGCAGCTTTTTTCAGGCAGGGTATGGCTACACCTTC. Protein: CASSFFQAGYGYTF.

The chain links TRBV9 to TRBJ2-5, with 7 bases aligning to TRBD1. This CDR3 contains 14 residues. V gave up 1 base and J gave up 5 bases; unmatched junction bases: 5. Per germline, CDR1 SGDLS and CDR2 YYNGEE. The CDR3 DNA sequence: TGTGCCAGCAGCGTAAACAGGGGATCGGAGACCCAGTACTTC. This sequence encodes CASSVNRGSETQYF.

The chain joins TRBV6-6 to TRBJ1-1; TRBD1 matches 7 bases. From germline, CDR1 is MNHNY and CDR2 SVGAGI (reference sequence). V lost 6 bases and J lost 3; bases outside the gene matches: 10. The CDR3 loop spans 15 amino acids. CDR3 nucleotides: TGTGCCAGCAGCCCGGGGACAGCTCGGCACACTGAAGCTTTCTTT. It specifies CASSPGTARHTEAFF.

This clone has only one observation. V usage is TRBV5-1 and J usage is TRBJ2-7; 11 nucleotides agree with TRBD2. Germline lookup yields CDR1 SGHRS and CDR2 YFSETQ. The CDR3 sequence is 17 residues long. V was clipped by 3 bases and J by 3 bases; unmatched bases: 11. The CDR3 spells CASSSTGTSGAYYEQYF. Written as DNA, the CDR3 is TGCGCCAGCAGCTCGACAGGGACTAGCGGAGCTTACTACGAGCAGTACTTC. Combining the CDR3 with reference TRBV5-1 and TRBJ2-7 gives the whole variable domain KAGVTQTPRYLIKTRGQQVTLSCSPISGHRSVSWYQQTPGQGLQFLFEYFSETQRNKGNFPGRFSGRQFSNSRSEMNVSTLELGDSALYLCASSSTGTSGAYYEQYFGPGTRLTVT.

V gene TRBV10-3 combines with J gene TRBJ2-1, with TRBD1 identical over 8 bases. Per the germline V gene, CDR1 is ENHRY and CDR2 is SYGVKD. V dropped 0 bases and J dropped 1; count of bases not matched to a gene: 8. The CDR3 contains 18 residues. The CDR3 DNA reads TGTGCCATCAGTGAGTCGGGGAGACAGGGGAGGTCCTACAATGAGCAGTTCTTC. This gives the protein CAISESGRQGRSYNEQFF.

This clone was counted a single time. The chain is built from TRBV14 and TRBJ2-7, with 9 positions matching TRBD1. CDR3 size: 16 residues. In germline, CDR1 is SGHDN, CDR2 FVKESK. V lost 4 bases and J lost 4; bases outside the gene matches: 11. This CDR3 reads CASSLQPGQGRYEQYF. The DNA of the CDR3 is TGTGCCAGCAGCCTCCAACCGGGACAGGGCAGGTACGAGCAGTACTTC. The full variable domain, in which reference TRBV14 and TRBJ2-7 provide the parts outside the CDR3, is EAGVTQFPSHSVIEKGQTVTLRCDPISGHDNLYWYRRVMGKEIKFLLHFVKESKQDESGMPNNRFLAERTGGTYSTLKVQPAELEDSGVYFCASSLQPGQGRYEQYFGPGTRLTVT.

About this clone itself: At one of its ends the junction is not consistent with the germline gene, which may arise from a read error. The chain links TRBV11-2 to TRBJ1-1; TRBD1 agrees at 8 bases. There are 12 residues in the CDR3. The germline CDR1 and CDR2 sequences are SGHAT and FQNNGV. CDR3 DNA sequence: TGTGCCGGCAGCTTAATTACAGGGGGAGCTTTCTTT. Amino acids: CAGSLITGGAFF.

V usage is TRBV5-1 and J usage is TRBJ1-2; unclear D gene. This CDR3 spans 14 amino acids. The ends were cut back, 2 bases at V and 4 bases at J, with 12 bases in the middle. Germline V lookup: CDR1 SGHRS, CDR2 YFSETQ. Written as DNA, the CDR3 is TGCGCCAGCAGCTTTTCTTCAGCAGGCTATGGCTACACCTTC. This encodes CASSFSSAGYGYTF.

A word on this clone: Other DNA variants within this sample encode the same CDR3. The rearrangement uses TRBV29-1 and TRBJ1-1; no clear D gene. The germline V and J ends were trimmed by 7 bases and 4 bases, with 7 bases remaining between them. The CDR3 length is 10 residues. In germline, CDR1 is SQVTM, CDR2 ANQGSEA. The CDR3, as DNA: TGCAGCGGGGCTGGCACTGAAGCTTTCTTT. This codes for CSGAGTEAFF.

This clone appeared a few times. The rearrangement uses TRBV4-1 and TRBJ2-7; D perhaps matches TRBD1 (5 bases). V was trimmed by 0 bases and J by 4 bases, leaving 13 bases between them. The CDR3 spans 15 residues. Looked up from germline, CDR1 is MGHRA and CDR2 is YSYEKL. The CDR3, as DNA: TGCGCCAGCAGCCAAGAGACCCAAAGGGGTTACGAGCAGTACTTC. Translated: CASSQETQRGYEQYF.

This chain uses TRBV5-1 with TRBJ2-3, with a weak D call TRBD2 (6 bases). CDR3 length equals 16 residues. Trimming removed 4 bases from V and 3 bases from J, with 18 bases in between. Germline V lookup: CDR1 SGHRS, CDR2 YFSETQ. As DNA, the CDR3 is TGCGCCAGCAGCCCAAAGGAGGGGTATGAGACAGATACGCAGTATTTT. This encodes CASSPKEGYETDTQYF.

This chain connects TRBV11-3 to TRBJ2-5, with D perhaps TRBD1 (6 bases). The V and J ends lost 1 base and 4 bases respectively, with 13 bases between them. The CDR3 sequence is 15 residues long. Germline V gene sequence: CDR1 SGHNT, CDR2 YENEEA. The chain's CDR3 is CASSLATGITETQYF. The CDR3 DNA is TGTGCCAGCAGCTTAGCGACAGGCATCACAGAGACCCAGTACTTC.

The chain carries TRBV7-9 and TRBJ2-5, with 7 bases identical to TRBD2. The CDR3 is made up of 16 amino acids. V trimming: 10 bases; J trimming: 5 bases; junction bases outside the gene matches: 19. Germline assignment: CDR1 SEHNR and CDR2 FQNEAQ (reference sequence). The CDR3 DNA reads TGTGCCAACGGACTCGGGGGGTCCAGCGGGTGGGAGACCCAGTACTTC. It yields the protein CANGLGGSSGWETQYF.

The chain employs TRBV19 and TRBJ2-6, with D hard to call. With 3 bases removed from V and 1 base from J, the gap between germline ends came to 16 bases. The germline V gene encodes CDR1 LNHDA and CDR2 SQIVND (reference sequence). The CDR3 loop spans 18 amino acids. The CDR3, as DNA: TGTGCCAGTAGTATTGATCTAGTATCCGAATCTGGGGCCAACGTCCTGACTTTC. It yields the protein CASSIDLVSESGANVLTF.